This T cell receptor beta chain was sequenced during a study of PD-L1 blockade in urothelial cancer. Study summary: Prior exposure to chemotherapy in patients amounted to 0 to 3 regimens received.

Here immunoSEQ multiplex PCR was the method, and the copy in TCRdb shows in-frame clones only, minus some. The table includes roughly 76,000 clones, 80% to 95% detected once. Time point described: peripheral blood 6 weeks after treatment start. Germline loops: CDR1 SGHVS, CDR2 FNYEAQ. This CDR3 is 14 amino acids long. V was pared by 5 bases and J by 2 bases, with 5 bases of the junction left unmatched. The chain joins TRBV7-6 to TRBJ2-5; the match to TRBD1 covers 7 bases. The origin of this receptor is a woman of 80 years or more with urothelial cancer. Sequencing was performed on PBMCs, taken around atezolizumab (anti-PD-L1) treatment. The CDR3 nucleotides are TGTGCCAGCAGCCTCCGACAGGGTCAAGAGACCCAGTACTTC. This sequence encodes CASSLRQGQETQYF.